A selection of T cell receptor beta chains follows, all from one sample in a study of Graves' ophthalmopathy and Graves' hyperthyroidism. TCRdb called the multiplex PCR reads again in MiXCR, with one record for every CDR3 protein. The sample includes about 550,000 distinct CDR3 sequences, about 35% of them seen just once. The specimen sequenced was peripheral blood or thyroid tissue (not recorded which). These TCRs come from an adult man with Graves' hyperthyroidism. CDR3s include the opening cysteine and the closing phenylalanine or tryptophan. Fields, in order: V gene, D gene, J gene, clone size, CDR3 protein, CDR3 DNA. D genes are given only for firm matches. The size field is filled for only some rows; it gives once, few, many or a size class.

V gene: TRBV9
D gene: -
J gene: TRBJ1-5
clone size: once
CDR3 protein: CASSVASKADSNQPQHF
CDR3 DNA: TGTGCCAGCAGCGTAGCGTCAAAGGCAGATAGCAATCAGCCCCAGCATTTT

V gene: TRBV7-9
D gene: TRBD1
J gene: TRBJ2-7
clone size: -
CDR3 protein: CASSLPIDRGDYEQYF
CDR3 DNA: TGTGCCAGCAGCTTACCAATAGACAGGGGGGACTACGAGCAGTACTTC

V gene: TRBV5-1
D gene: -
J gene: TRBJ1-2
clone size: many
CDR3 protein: CASSTISGGGYGYTF
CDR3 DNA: TGCGCCAGCAGTACTATATCTGGGGGCGGCTATGGCTACACCTTC

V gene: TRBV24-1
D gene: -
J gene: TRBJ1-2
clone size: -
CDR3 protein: CATSEGGTLFYTF
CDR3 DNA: TGTGCCACCAGTGAGGGGGGTACTTTGTTCTACACCTTC

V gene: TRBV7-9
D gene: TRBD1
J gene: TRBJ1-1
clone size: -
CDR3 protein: CASSSSTGGPLNTEAFF
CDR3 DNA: TGTGCCAGCAGCTCCTCGACAGGGGGCCCGCTGAACACTGAAGCTTTCTTT

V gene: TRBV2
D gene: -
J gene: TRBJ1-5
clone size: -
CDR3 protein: CASKSLAVVNEPQHF
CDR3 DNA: TGTGCCAGCAAGTCACTAGCGGTGGTCAATGAGCCCCAGCATTTT

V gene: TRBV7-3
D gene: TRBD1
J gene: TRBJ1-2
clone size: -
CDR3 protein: CASSRSTGIYGYTF
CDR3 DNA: TGTGCCAGCAGCAGATCGACAGGGATCTATGGCTACACCTTC

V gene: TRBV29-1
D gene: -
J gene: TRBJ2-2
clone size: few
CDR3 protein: CNAGRANTGELFF
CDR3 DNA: TGCAACGCTGGACGGGCGAACACCGGGGAGCTGTTTTTT

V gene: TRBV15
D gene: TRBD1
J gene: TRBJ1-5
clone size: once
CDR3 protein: CATLRDRDDYSNQPQHF
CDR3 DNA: TGTGCCACCCTTAGAGACAGGGATGATTATAGCAATCAGCCCCAGCATTTT

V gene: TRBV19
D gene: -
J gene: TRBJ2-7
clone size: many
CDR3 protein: CASSIGGLGGKDEQYF
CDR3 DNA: TGTGCCAGTAGTATCGGCGGCCTCGGAGGCAAGGACGAGCAGTACTTC

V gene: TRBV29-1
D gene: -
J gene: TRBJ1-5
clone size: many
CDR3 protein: CSVAVGNQPQHF
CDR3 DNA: TGCAGCGTTGCCGTTGGCAATCAGCCCCAGCATTTT

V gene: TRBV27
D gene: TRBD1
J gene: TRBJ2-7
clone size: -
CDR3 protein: CASSFSGTGRYEQYF
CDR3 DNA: TGTGCCAGCAGTTTTTCCGGGACAGGGCGGTACGAGCAGTACTTC

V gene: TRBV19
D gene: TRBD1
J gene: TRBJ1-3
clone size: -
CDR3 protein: CASSTLPTGESGNTIYF
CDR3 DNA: TGTGCCAGTAGTACACTCCCGACAGGGGAATCTGGAAACACCATATATTTT

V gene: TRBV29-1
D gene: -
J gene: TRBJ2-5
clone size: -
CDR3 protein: CSVEGGRMETQYF
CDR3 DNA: TGCAGCGTTGAAGGGGGTAGGATGGAGACCCAGTACTTC

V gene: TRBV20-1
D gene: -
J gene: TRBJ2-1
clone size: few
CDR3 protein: CSASRQSSYNEQFF
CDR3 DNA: TGCAGTGCTAGTAGACAGAGCTCCTACAATGAGCAGTTCTTC

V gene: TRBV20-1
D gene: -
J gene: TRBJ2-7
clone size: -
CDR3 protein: CSARAGLTYEQYF
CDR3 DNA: TGCAGTGCTAGGGCAGGGTTGACCTACGAGCAGTACTTC

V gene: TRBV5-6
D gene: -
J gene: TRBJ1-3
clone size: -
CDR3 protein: CASSLSALSGNTIYF
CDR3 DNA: TGTGCCAGCAGCTTGTCGGCCCTCTCTGGAAACACCATATATTTT

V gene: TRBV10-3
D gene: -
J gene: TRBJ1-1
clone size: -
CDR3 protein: CDGQTNTEAFF
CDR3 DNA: TGTGACGGACAGACGAACACTGAAGCTTTCTTT

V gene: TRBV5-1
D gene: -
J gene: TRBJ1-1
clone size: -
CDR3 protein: CASSYSGRLNTEAFF
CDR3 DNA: TGCGCCAGCAGCTACTCAGGACGGTTGAACACTGAAGCTTTCTTT

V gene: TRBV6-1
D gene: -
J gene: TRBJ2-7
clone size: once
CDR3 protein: CASSLAGALYF
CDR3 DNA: TGTGCCAGCAGCTTAGCTGGCGCTCTGTACTTC

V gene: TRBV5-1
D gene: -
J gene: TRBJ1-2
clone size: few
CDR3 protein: CASSFDTGYGYTF
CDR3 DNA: TGCGCCAGCAGCTTCGACACGGGCTATGGCTACACCTTC

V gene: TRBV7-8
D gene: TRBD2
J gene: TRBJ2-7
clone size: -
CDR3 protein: CASSFSGLASSYEQYF
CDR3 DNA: TGTGCCAGCAGCTTCTCGGGACTAGCGAGCTCCTACGAGCAGTACTTC

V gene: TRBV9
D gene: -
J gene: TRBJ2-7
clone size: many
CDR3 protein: CASSVVPNRVHEQYF
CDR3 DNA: TGTGCCAGCAGCGTAGTACCCAACAGGGTTCACGAGCAGTACTTC

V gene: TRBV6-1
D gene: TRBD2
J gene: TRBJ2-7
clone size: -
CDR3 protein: CASRFGRLAIGYEQYF
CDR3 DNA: TGTGCCAGCAGATTCGGGAGACTAGCGATCGGCTACGAGCAGTACTTC

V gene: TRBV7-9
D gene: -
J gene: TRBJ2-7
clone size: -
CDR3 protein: CAWGEAYEQYF
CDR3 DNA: TGTGCCTGGGGGGAGGCCTACGAGCAGTACTTC

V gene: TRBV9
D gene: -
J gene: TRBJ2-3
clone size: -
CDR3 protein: CASSVAELGEDTQYF
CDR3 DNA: TGTGCCAGCAGCGTAGCGGAACTCGGGGAGGATACGCAGTATTTT

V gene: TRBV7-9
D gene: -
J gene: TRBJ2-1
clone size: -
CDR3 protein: CASSFGTEGNNEQFF
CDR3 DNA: TGTGCCAGCAGCTTTGGGACGGAAGGGAACAATGAGCAGTTCTTC

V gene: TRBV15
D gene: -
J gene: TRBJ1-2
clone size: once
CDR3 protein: CATSRDSGNYGYTF
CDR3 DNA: TGTGCCACCAGCAGGGACAGTGGGAACTATGGCTACACCTTC

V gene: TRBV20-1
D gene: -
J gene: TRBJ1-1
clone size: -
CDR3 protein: CSARDLYHRADTEAFF
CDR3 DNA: TGCAGTGCTAGAGACTTATATCACAGGGCGGACACTGAAGCTTTCTTT

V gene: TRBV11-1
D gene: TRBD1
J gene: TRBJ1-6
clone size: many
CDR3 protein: CARTRGVYNSPLHF
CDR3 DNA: TGTGCCAGAACCAGGGGGGTCTATAATTCACCCCTCCACTTT

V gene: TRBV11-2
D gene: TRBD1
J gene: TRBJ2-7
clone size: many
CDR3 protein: CASSLSDRGEQYF
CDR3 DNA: TGTGCCAGCAGCTTATCTGACAGGGGAGAGCAGTACTTC

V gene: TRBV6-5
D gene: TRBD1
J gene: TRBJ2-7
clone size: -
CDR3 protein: CASDRGIYEQYF
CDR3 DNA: TGTGCCAGCGACAGGGGTATTTACGAGCAGTACTTC

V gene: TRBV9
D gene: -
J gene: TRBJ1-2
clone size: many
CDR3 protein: CANSVSARTTYGYTF
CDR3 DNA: TGTGCCAACAGCGTTAGTGCAAGGACAACCTATGGCTACACCTTC

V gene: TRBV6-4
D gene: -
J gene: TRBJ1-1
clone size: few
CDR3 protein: CASSDLGGDAFF
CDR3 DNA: TGTGCCAGCAGTGACTTAGGGGGGGACGCTTTCTTT

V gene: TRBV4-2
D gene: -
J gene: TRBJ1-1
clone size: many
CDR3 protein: CASSQDSASEAFF
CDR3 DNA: TGTGCCAGCAGCCAAGATTCAGCCTCTGAAGCTTTCTTT

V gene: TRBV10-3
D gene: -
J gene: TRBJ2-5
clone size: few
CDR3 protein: CASSDGTAGTQYF
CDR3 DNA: TGTGCCAGCAGTGACGGCACGGCGGGGACCCAGTACTTC

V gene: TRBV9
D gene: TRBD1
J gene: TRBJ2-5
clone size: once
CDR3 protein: CASRQTGGEQYF
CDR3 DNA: TGTGCCAGCAGGCAGACAGGGGGTGAGCAGTACTTC

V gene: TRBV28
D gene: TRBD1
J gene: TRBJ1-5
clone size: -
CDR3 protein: CAGMTGTNQPQHF
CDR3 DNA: TGTGCCGGAATGACAGGGACCAATCAGCCCCAGCATTTT

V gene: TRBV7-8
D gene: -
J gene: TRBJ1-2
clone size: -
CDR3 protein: CASSQAQSNYGYTF
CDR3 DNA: TGTGCCAGCAGCCAAGCACAGAGTAACTATGGCTACACCTTC

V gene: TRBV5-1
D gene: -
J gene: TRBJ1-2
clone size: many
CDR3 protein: CASSSDGNNYGYTF
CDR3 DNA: TGCGCCAGCAGCTCCGACGGAAATAACTATGGCTACACCTTC

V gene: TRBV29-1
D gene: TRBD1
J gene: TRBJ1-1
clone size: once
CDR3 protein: CSVFGTGNTEAFF
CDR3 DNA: TGCAGCGTTTTCGGGACAGGGAACACTGAAGCTTTCTTT

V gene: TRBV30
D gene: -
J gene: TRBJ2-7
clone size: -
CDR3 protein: CAWSSVRVSYEQYF
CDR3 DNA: TGTGCCTGGAGTAGCGTCCGTGTTTCCTACGAGCAGTACTTC

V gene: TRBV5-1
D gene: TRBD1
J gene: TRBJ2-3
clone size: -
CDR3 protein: CASSRTGDTQYF
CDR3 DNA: TGCGCCAGCAGCAGGACAGGAGATACGCAGTATTTT

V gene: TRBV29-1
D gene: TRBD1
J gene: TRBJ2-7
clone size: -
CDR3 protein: CSVGPGQGGNEQYF
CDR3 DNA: TGCAGCGTTGGACCGGGACAGGGTGGGAATGAGCAGTACTTC

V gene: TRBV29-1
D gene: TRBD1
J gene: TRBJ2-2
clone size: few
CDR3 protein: CSVERRGLTGELFF
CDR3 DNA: TGCAGCGTTGAACGCAGGGGGCTCACCGGGGAGCTGTTTTTT

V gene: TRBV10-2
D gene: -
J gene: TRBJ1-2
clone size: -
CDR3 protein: CASRSGSYGHTF
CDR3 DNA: TGCGCCAGCAGGTCCGGGTCCTACGGCCACACCTTC

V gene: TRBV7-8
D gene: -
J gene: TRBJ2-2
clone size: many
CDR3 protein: CASSPRQAGNTGELFF
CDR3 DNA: TGTGCCAGCAGCCCTAGACAGGCAGGGAACACCGGGGAGCTGTTTTTT

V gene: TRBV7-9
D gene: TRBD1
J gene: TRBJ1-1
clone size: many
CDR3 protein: CASSSYRGPDTEAFF
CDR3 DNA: TGTGCCAGCAGCTCATATAGGGGGCCGGACACTGAAGCTTTCTTT

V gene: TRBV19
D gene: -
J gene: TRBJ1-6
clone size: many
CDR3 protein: CASTDRSNSPLHF
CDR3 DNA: TGTGCCAGTACGGACAGAAGTAATTCACCCCTCCACTTT

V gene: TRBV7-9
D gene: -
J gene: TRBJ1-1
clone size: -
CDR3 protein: CASSYTNIKARRQNTEAFF
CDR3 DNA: TGTGCCAGCAGCTATACCAATATTAAGGCCAGGAGGCAGAACACTGAAGCTTTCTTT

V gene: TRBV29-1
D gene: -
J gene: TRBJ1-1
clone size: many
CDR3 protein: CSTLQTAGGTEAFF
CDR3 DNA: TGCAGCACGCTCCAGACAGCGGGGGGAACTGAAGCTTTCTTT

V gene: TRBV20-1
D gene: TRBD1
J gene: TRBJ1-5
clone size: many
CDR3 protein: CSAQDREDQPQHF
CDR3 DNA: TGCAGTGCACAGGACAGGGAGGATCAGCCCCAGCATTTT

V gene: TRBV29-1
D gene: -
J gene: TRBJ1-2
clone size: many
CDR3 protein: CSVESREVGYTF
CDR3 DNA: TGCAGCGTTGAAAGCAGAGAAGTTGGCTACACCTTC